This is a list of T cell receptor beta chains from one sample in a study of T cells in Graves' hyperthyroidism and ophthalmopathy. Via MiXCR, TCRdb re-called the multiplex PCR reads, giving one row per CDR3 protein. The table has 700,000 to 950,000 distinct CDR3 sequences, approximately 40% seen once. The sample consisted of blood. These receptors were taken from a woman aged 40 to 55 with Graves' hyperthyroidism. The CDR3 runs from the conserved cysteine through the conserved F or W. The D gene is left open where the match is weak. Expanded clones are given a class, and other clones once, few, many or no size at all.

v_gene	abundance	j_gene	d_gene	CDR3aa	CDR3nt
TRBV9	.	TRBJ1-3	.	CASSVEQERNTIYF	TGTGCCAGCAGCGTAGAACAGGAGAGAAACACCATATATTTT
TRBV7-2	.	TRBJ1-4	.	CASSGGRGSRKLFF	TGTGCCAGCAGCGGGGGGAGGGGGTCAAGAAAACTGTTTTTT
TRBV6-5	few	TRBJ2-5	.	CASSYFGTGTQYF	TGTGCCAGCAGTTACTTTGGAACCGGGACCCAGTACTTC
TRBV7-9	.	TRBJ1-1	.	CASSSARPNTEAFF	TGTGCCAGCAGCTCAGCTCGGCCGAACACTGAAGCTTTCTTT
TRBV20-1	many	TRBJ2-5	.	CSASDRNQETQYF	TGCAGTGCTTCCGACAGGAACCAAGAGACCCAGTACTTC
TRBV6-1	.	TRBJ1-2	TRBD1	CAISEALLRGTGNPYGYTF	TGTGCCATCAGTGAAGCGCTTCTTAGAGGGACAGGAAACCCCTATGGCTACACCTTC
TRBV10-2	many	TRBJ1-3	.	CASSGESGPEIYF	TGCGCCAGCAGTGGTGAATCGGGACCAGAAATATATTTT
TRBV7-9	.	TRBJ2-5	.	CASSQGKTAETQYF	TGTGCCAGCAGCCAGGGGAAGACAGCAGAGACCCAGTACTTC
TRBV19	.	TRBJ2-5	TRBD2	CASRGIAGADETQYF	TGTGCCAGTAGGGGAATAGCGGGGGCCGATGAGACCCAGTACTTC
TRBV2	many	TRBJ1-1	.	CASRQNREAEAFF	TGTGCCAGCAGGCAAAACAGGGAGGCTGAAGCTTTCTTT
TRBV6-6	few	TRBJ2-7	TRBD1	CASSYSTRGQGEQYF	TGTGCCAGCAGTTACTCGACCAGGGGGCAAGGAGAGCAGTACTTC
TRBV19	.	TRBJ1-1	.	CASSLPRVPMNTEAFF	TGTGCCAGTAGTCTCCCGCGGGTCCCCATGAACACTGAAGCTTTCTTT
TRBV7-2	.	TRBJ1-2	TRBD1	CASSSGTASNGYTF	TGTGCCAGCAGCTCGGGGACAGCCTCCAACGGCTACACCTTC
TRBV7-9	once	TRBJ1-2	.	CASSSQGGAGYTF	TGTGCCAGCAGCTCCCAAGGGGGGGCTGGCTACACCTTC
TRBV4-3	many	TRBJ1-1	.	CASSQDRQSRREAFF	TGCGCCAGCAGCCAAGATCGGCAGTCGAGGCGGGAAGCTTTCTTT
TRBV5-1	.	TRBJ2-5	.	CASSARGETQYF	TGCGCCAGCAGCGCCCGAGGGGAGACCCAGTACTTC
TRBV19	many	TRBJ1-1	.	CASSPRDLNTEAFF	TGTGCCAGTAGTCCCCGGGACCTGAACACTGAAGCTTTCTTT
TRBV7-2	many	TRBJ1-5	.	CASSGGPGLPQHF	TGTGCCAGCAGTGGGGGGCCGGGGTTGCCCCAGCATTTT